This TCR beta chain was profiled in a study of graft-versus-host responses after intestinal transplantation. On the study more broadly: Multivisceral, liver-intestinal, or isolated intestinal transplants were performed in recipients. Study-wide points: GvH clones were identified in recipient marrow, with some first appearing in ileum or blood.

The CDR3 loop spans 16 amino acids. Looked up from germline, CDR1 is SGHNT and CDR2 is YYREEE (reference sequence). Of note for this clone: Its antigen is currently unknown.

TCRdb keeps only in-frame clones here, not all; method: immunoSEQ multiplex PCR. The sample has over 65,000 clones; 85% to 95% are singletons. V and J are TRBV5-4 and TRBJ2-5, with 9 bases that match TRBD1. The better agreement between TRBJ2-7 and the DNA end casts doubt on the J call. The sequence came from a human donor who was the organ donor for an intestinal transplant. The input for sequencing was unstimulated CD8+ T cells sorted from spleen or lymph node cells, taken before transplant. The CDR3 is CASSGRDRERPYEQYF. Written as DNA, the CDR3 is TGTGCCAGCAGCGGAAGGGACAGGGAACGGCCCTACGAGCAGTACTTC.